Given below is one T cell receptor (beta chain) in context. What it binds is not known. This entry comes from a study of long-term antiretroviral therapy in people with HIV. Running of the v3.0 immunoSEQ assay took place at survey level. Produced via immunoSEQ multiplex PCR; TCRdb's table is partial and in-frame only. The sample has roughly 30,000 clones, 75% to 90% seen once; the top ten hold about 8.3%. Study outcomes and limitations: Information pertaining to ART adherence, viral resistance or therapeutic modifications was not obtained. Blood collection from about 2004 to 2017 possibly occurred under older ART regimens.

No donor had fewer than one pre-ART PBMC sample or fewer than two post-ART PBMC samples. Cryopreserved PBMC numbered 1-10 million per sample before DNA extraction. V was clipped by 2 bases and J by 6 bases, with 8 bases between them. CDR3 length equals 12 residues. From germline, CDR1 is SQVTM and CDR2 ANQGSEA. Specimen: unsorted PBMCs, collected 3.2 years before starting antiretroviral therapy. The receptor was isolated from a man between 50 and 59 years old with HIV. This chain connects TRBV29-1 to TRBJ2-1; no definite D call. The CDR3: CSVEIQINEQFF. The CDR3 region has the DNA TGCAGCGTTGAAATACAGATCAATGAGCAGTTCTTC.